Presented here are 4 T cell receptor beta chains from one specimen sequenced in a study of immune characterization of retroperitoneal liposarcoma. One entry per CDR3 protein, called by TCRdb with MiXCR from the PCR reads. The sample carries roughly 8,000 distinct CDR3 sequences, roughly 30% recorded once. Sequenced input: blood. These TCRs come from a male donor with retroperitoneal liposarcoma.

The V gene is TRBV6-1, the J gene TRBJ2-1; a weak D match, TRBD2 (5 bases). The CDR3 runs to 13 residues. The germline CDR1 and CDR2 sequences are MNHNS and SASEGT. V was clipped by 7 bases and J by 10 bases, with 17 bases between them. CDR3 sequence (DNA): TGTGCCAGCAAGGAGGTTACGGAGGTCGAGCAGTTCTTC. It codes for CASKEVTEVEQFF.

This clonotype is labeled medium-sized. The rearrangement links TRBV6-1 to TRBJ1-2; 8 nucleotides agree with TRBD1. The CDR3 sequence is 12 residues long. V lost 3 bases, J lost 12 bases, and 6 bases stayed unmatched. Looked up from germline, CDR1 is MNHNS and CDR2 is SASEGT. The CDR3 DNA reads TGTGCCAGCAGTGATGCTTGGACAGGGAACACCTTC. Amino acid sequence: CASSDAWTGNTF.

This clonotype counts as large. The CDR3 DNA reads as TGTGCCAGCAGTTCGCCAGGGGCCAACGTCCTGACTTTC. Its protein is CASSSPGANVLTF. The chain combines TRBV6-1 with TRBJ2-6; D remains unclear. V gave up 5 bases and J gave up 4 bases, with 6 bases separating them. Germline lookup yields CDR1 MNHNS and CDR2 SASEGT. This CDR3 contains 13 residues.

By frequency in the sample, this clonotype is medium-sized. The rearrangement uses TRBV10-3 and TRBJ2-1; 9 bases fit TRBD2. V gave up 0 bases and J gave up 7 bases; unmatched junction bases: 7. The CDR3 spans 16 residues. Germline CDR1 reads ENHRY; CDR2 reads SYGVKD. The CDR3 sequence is CAISESGAGGWNEQFF. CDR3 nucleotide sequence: TGTGCCATCAGTGAGTCCGGGGCGGGAGGGTGGAATGAGCAGTTCTTC.